Detailed here is one T cell receptor (beta chain). The antigen it binds to is not known. No qualities accompany the bases; no much larger clone lies one base away. The CDR3 regions of human TCRbeta chains were analyzed by immunosequencing. On the authors' methods: TCRs in the repertoires were compared against a reference library of SARS-CoV-2-specific TCRs that had been generated with the MIRA antigen-specificity platform. Breadth was defined as the fraction of unique TCRs that were SARS-CoV-2-associated, and depth was defined as the fraction of total T cells that were SARS-CoV-2-associated. Using the MIRA data, every spike-specific TCR was mapped to the spike region that the TCR reacted to and assigned to either a CD4 or a CD8 class. Log10-transformed breadth and depth values were compared by one-way ANOVA with Sidak's multiple comparisons tests. The source is immuneACCESS, and TCRdb retained only in-frame sequences with V and J called. Part of the clones is not carried over; for the studies checked, unresolved V genes explain less than half of this, and the remainder is unexplained. The D gene and trimming were derived from the DNA, and the V and J assignments and clone size from that table. Here the sample has roughly 120,000 clones; more than 85% occur a single time. The ten biggest clones cover approximately 5% of the sample.

The data were obtained in a study of T cell responses to AZD1222 COVID-19 vaccine (TCRdb year 2021). For the study in its entirety: A total of around 240 trial participants underwent TCR sequencing, of whom roughly 210 received two doses of AZD1222 and about 26 received two doses of the MenACWY control vaccine. Enrollment into the trials was organized by age into subgroups of 18-55, 56-69 and 70-plus years, and those subgroups contained roughly 150, 30 and 60 TCR-sequenced participants, respectively.

Per the publication, the time point label means: about 28 days (+/-7) after the second vaccine dose. AZD1222 recipients with second doses at about 4 weeks or about 12 weeks were pooled, because spike-specific TCR depth and breadth did not differ between schedules. The vaccinee samples were drawn from two UK trials, COV001 and COV002, one of which was a single-blind randomized controlled phase 2/3 trial testing AZD1222 (ChAdOx1 nCoV-19) in healthy adults. For TCRbeta chain sequencing, PBMC samples from trial participants were taken at day 0 and at day 28 after the second dose. The paper's findings and limits, for the study overall: Nearly half of unique spike-specific TCRs reportedly recognized epitopes outside regions mutated in the B.1.351 and B.1.1.7 variants. In the small 56-69-year group, the increase in depth fell short of significance, most likely because of low power. Conclusions about previously exposed vaccinees were limited because only six AZD1222 recipients were SARS-CoV-2 seropositive at baseline. Because no day 14 peak-response samples were available, repertoires were characterized only after the peak T cell response. CD4 TCRs associated with the vaccine covered the entire spike protein, and the dominant responses were in regions 160-218 and 743-854. Most participants were white British and females outnumbered males, and the authors suggested that clonal diversity may have been underestimated. After two AZD1222 doses, spike-specific TCR breadth and depth were significantly higher than at day 0 and than in MenACWY recipients.

Looking up the germline V gene yields CDR1 MDHEN and CDR2 SYDVKM. Trimmed from V: 6 bases; trimmed from J: 4 bases; junction bases lacking a gene match: 9. Taken from cysteine to phenylalanine, the CDR3 has 15 residues. Just CDR3 DNA is preserved here, 45 bases in frame from base 1. This clonotype originated in an adult who received the AZD1222 COVID-19 vaccine. The sample in question was peripheral blood, obtained 28 days after the second AZD1222 dose. The V gene is TRBV28 and the J gene is TRBJ2-3, with 8 bases aligning to TRBD2. The sequenced DNA is TGTGCCAGCAGGAGCGGGGGTGCTGGGGCAGATACGCAGTATTTT. It encodes CASRSGGAGADTQYF.